This TCR beta chain was recorded in a study of identical twins. Healthy Caucasians made up all donors. The CDR3 spans 15 residues. Trimming took 6 bases from V and 0 from J; bases not matched to a gene: 3. Germline lookup yields CDR1 MDHEN and CDR2 SYDVKM. TCRdb processed the 5' RACE reads anew with MiXCR; each CDR3 protein has one entry. The table shows fewer than 350,000 distinct CDR3 sequences, with under 9% occurring only once. This clonotype was observed a few times. The sample was also linked to a second study, of yellow fever vaccine responses in identical twins. That publication notes: A vaccine T cell response that seemed partly convergent and partly personalized was reported in twins.

What was sequenced was memory (CD45RO+) T cells sorted from blood. This TCR derives from a woman between 18 and 29 years old in good health. V is TRBV28 and J is TRBJ1-5; TRBD1 matches at 9 bases. CDR3 residues: CASSQQGASNQPQHF. The CDR3 nucleotides read TGTGCCAGCAGCCAACAGGGGGCTAGCAATCAGCCCCAGCATTTT. Looking up the rest from reference TRBV28 and TRBJ1-5 gives the full variable domain: DVKVTQSSRYLVKRTGEKVFLECVQDMDHENMFWYRQDPGLGLRLIYFSYDVKMKEKGDIPEGYSVSREKKERFSLILESASTNQTSMYLCASSQQGASNQPQHFGDGTRLSIL.